Below are 3 T cell receptor beta chains sequenced from a single sample in a study of blood T cell repertoires in COVID-19. TCRdb's copy holds only in-frame clones and misses some; the assay was immunoSEQ multiplex PCR. Of roughly 61,000 clones listed, about 66% are singletons. Sequenced input: PBMCs or T cells enriched from blood (not recorded which). Every receptor here comes from a woman aged 60-70 years who had been exposed to COVID-19.

This chain joins TRBV6-5 and TRBJ1-1, with a possible D match to TRBD1 (6 bases). CDR1 MNHEY and CDR2 SVGAGI come from the germline V gene. Trimming shortened V by 5 bases and J by 3 bases, and 10 bases separated the two germline ends. The length of the CDR3 is 13 residues. CDR3 amino acids: CASSHAGDTEAFF. The CDR3 DNA reads as TGTGCCAGCAGTCACGCAGGGGACACTGAAGCTTTCTTT.

This clone was detected a few times. The CDR3 loop reads CASSPGQGVLNEQFF. The CDR3 region has the DNA TGTGCCAGCTCACCGGGACAGGGGGTTCTTAATGAGCAGTTCTTC. The chain couples TRBV18 to TRBJ2-1, with 11 nucleotides matching TRBD1. The V and J ends lost 3 bases and 7 bases, in that order; junction bases with no gene match: 5. CDR1 is KGHSH, CDR2 LQKENI, per germline. The CDR3 is 15 amino acids. The full variable domain, in which reference TRBV18 and TRBJ2-1 provide the parts outside the CDR3, is NAGVMQNPRHLVRRRGQEARLRCSPMKGHSHVYWYRQLPEEGLKFMVYLQKENIIDESGMPKERFSAEFPKEGPSILRIQQVVRGDSAAYFCASSPGQGVLNEQFFGPGTRLTVL.

A few counts support this clone. The gene calls are TRBV30 and TRBJ1-2; 10 bases fit TRBD1. CDR3 size: 12 residues. V shed 3 bases and J 7 bases; nucleotides not matched to a gene: 2. The germline CDR1 and CDR2 sequences are GTSNPN and SVGIG (reference sequence). Here the CDR3 reads CAWRGQGGGYTF. For the CDR3, the DNA is TGTGCCTGGAGAGGACAGGGGGGTGGCTACACCTTC.